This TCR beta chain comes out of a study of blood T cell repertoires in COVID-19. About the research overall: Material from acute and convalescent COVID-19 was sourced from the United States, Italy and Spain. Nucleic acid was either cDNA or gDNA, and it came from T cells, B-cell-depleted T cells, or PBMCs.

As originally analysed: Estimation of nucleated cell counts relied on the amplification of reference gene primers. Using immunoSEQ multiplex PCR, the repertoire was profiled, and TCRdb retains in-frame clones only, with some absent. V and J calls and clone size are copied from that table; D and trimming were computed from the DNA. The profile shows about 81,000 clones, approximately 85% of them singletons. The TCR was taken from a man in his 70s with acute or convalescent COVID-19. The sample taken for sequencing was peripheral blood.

CDR3 amino acids: CASSPGGGLSSYNEQFF. CDR3 DNA sequence: TGTGCCAGCTCACCAGGGGGCGGGCTTAGCTCCTACAATGAGCAGTTCTTC. This sequence joins TRBV18 and TRBJ2-1, with a weak D call TRBD1 (6 bases). Germline CDR1 and CDR2: KGHSH and LQKENI. Trimming cost V 2 bases and J 0 bases, with 14 bases left between them. This CDR3 comprises 17 residues.